The sequence of this TCR beta chain was determined in a study of shared clonotypes between healthy human individuals. V was pared by 4 bases and J by 4 bases, with 12 bases between. CDR3 length: 14 residues. Per the germline V gene, CDR1 is SGHRS and CDR2 is YFSETQ. Study conclusions and caveats: Among non-shared clonotypes, generation probabilities were lower than among those shared by all four donors. Across subsets, estimated richness was generally greater for naive than for memory populations.

All donors were healthy HIV-negative adults lacking recent acute infections or vaccinations. A CD45RA+ naive subset and a CD45RA-negative memory subset were split from CD4+ cells. Note on this clone: Its antigen is not identified.

Generated by immunoSEQ multiplex PCR, the TCRdb table keeps only in-frame clones and is missing some. The table shows hundreds of thousands of clones, with less than 85% occurring only once. The sequencing input was memory CD4+ T cells sorted from blood. Subset indicated: CD45RA-negative fraction. The receptor comes from a woman aged 25 to 45 in good health. The rearrangement joins TRBV5-1 to TRBJ1-3; D possibly corresponds to TRBD1 (5 bases). CDR3 in DNA: TGCGCCAGCAGCCCCATGGGGGAAGGAAACACCATATATTTT. Translating gives CASSPMGEGNTIYF.